This TCR beta chain was documented in a study of control samples from healthy donors and cancer patients. Trimming took 1 base from V and 0 from J; bases not matched to a gene: 6. CDR3 size: 17 residues. The V gene's germline CDR1 is SEHNR and CDR2 FQNEAQ (reference sequence). Assay used: immunoSEQ multiplex PCR; TCRdb lists only in-frame clones, some missing. The profile shows around 90,000 clones, around four fifths of them singletons. This clonotype originated in a man aged 30 to 39 in good health. Sequenced material: blood. The chain carries TRBV7-9 and TRBJ1-1, with 9 bases lining up with TRBD1. The CDR3 loop is CASSLGQGVGMNTEAFF. CDR3 nucleotide sequence: TGTGCCAGCAGCTTAGGACAGGGGGTGGGGATGAACACTGAAGCTTTCTTT.